This TCR beta chain comes out of a study of blood T cell repertoires in COVID-19 (dated by TCRdb to about 2020). Notes on the research overall: The collaborator samples originated in the United States, Italy and Spain and spanned the acute and convalescent phases of COVID-19. The prospective study material was composed of cDNA or gDNA derived from T cells, B-cell-depleted T cells, or PBMCs. Deeply sampled blood TCRbeta repertoires from subjects exposed to, actively infected with, or recovered from COVID-19 were included in the dataset. A freely available public database, intended as a resource for researchers studying the immune response to SARS-CoV-2, is where the repertoires were released. The samples were drawn from two sources: the first 160 participants of the ongoing ImmuneRACE study, and 1,000 to 1,500 subjects contributed by 6 global collaborators. Sample metadata almost always included a de-identified subject ID, COVID-19 status, age in years and sex. Where HLA class I and class II types were available, the types were taken from metadata supplied by the sample provider, not from assay-based typing.

TCRbeta CDR3 regions were amplified from genomic DNA by means of the immunoSEQ Assay, a bias-controlled multiplex PCR. For the original study's pipeline: Nucleated cell counts per sample were estimated from amplification of reference gene primers within the assay. To quantify the absolute abundance of each unique TCRbeta CDR3 rearrangement, sequence reads were collapsed and filtered. For each sample, productive Simpson clonality was calculated by taking the square root of Simpson's diversity index across productive rearrangements. Here the immuneACCESS table is served through TCRdb, limited to in-frame sequences with V and J called. Missing clones are a known gap in these copies; in checked studies unresolved V genes cover under half, and the rest lacks a known reason. V and J calls and clone size are as listed in that table; D and trimming were resolved from the DNA. The sample table shows about 250,000 clones, and approximately 90% are seen once. The ten largest clones take up 0.99% of the sample.

Results and caveats for the whole study, not just this receptor: Clinical and demographic metadata were provided uncurated, with the amount varying by source and participant.

Comment on this clone: Its target antigen remains unknown. No quality values exist for individual bases; no much larger clone is one base distant.

A second Seattle source provided samples from volunteer blood donors who had recovered from COVID-19. Whole blood was collected in K2EDTA tubes by collaborating institutions according to the institutions' own protocols. For TCRbeta analysis, collaborator samples were shipped as frozen whole blood, as isolated PBMCs, or as DNA extracted from either sample type. Reading the germline V gene gives CDR1 SGDLS and CDR2 YYNGEE. V was cut back by 3 bases and J by 3 bases, leaving a gap of 7 bases between them. Spanning cysteine to phenylalanine, the CDR3 consists of 14 amino acids. Just CDR3 DNA is preserved here, 42 bases in frame from base 1.

Sequenced input: peripheral blood. The receptor was isolated from a woman in her forties who had recovered from COVID-19. This sequence uses TRBV9 and TRBJ2-6, and possibly TRBD1, on 5 matching bases. The CDR3 amino acid sequence is: CASSAQGGANVLTF. The base sequence is TGTGCCAGCAGCGCCCAGGGTGGGGCCAACGTCCTGACTTTC.